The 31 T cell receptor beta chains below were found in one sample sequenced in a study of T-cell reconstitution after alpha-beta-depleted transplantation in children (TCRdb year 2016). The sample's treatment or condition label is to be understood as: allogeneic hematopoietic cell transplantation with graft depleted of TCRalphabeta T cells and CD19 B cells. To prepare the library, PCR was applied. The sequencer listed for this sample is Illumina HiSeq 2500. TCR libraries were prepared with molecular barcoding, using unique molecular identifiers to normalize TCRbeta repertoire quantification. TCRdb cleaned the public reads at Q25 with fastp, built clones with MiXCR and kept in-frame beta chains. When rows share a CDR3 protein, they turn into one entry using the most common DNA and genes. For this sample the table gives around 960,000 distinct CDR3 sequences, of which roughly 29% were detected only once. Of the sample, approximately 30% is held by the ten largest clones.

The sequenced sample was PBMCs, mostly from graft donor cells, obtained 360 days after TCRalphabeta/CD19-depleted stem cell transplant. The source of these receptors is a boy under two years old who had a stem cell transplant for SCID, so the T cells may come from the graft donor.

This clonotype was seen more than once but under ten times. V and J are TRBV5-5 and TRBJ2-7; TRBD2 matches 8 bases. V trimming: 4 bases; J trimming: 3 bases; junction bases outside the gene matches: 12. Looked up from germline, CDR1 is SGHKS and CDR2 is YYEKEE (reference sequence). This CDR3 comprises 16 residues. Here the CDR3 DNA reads TGTGCCAGCAGCCCTGACCGGGGGGGACCCTTCTACGAGCAGTACTTC. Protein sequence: CASSPDRGGPFYEQYF.

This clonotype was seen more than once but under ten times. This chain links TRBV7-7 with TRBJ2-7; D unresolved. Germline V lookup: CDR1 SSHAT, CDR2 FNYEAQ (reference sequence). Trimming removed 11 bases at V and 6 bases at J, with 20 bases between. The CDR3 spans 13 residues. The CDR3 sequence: CAFHWTRRREQYF. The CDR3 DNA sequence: TGTGCCTTCCACTGGACCAGGAGACGCGAGCAGTACTTC.

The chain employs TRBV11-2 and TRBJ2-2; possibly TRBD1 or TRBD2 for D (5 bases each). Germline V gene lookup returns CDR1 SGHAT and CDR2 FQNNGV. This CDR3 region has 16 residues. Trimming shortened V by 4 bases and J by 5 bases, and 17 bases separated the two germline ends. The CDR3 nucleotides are TGTGCCAGCAGCTACCGGACCGGGACCAAGACCGGGGAGCTGTTTTTT. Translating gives CASSYRTGTKTGELFF.

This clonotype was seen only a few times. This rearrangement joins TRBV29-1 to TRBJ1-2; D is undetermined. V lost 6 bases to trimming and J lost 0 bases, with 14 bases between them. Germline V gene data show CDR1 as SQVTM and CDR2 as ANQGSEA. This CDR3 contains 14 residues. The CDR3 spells CSVEVDIPNYGYTF. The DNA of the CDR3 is TGCAGCGTCGAGGTAGACATTCCTAACTATGGCTACACCTTC.

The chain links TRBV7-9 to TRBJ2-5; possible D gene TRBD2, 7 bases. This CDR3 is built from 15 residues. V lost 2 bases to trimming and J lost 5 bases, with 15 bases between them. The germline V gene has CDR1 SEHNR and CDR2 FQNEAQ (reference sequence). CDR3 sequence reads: CASSLRSRGLETQYF. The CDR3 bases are TGTGCCAGCAGCTTAAGGTCGCGGGGGCTTGAGACCCAGTACTTC.

The CDR3 DNA sequence: TGCAGTGCTGAGCGAGACAGGGTCCTAACAGATACGCAGTATTTT. Translated: CSAERDRVLTDTQYF. The rearrangement links TRBV20-1 to TRBJ2-3; the match to TRBD1 covers 7 bases. Germline CDR1 is DFQATT and CDR2 is SNEGSKA (reference sequence). CDR3 length: 15 amino acids. Unmatched junction bases numbered 11, after V lost 5 bases and J lost 3 bases.

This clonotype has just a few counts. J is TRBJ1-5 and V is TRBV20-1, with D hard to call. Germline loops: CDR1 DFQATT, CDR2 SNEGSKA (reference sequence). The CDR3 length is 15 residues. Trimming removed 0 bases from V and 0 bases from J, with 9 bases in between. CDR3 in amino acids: CSARDLRASNQPQHF. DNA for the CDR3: TGCAGTGCTAGAGATCTGAGGGCTAGCAATCAGCCCCAGCATTTT.

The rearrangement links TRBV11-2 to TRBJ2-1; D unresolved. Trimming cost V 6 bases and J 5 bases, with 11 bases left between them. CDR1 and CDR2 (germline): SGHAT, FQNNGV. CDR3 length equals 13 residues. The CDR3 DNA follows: TGTGCCAGCAGTCGAACACTGAACAATGAGCAGTTCTTC. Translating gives CASSRTLNNEQFF.

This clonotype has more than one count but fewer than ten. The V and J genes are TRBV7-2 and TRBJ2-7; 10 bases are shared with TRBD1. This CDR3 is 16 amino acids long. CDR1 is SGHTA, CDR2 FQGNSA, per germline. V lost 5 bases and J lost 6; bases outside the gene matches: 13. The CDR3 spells CASSLNRDRGGGEQYF. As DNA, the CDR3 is TGTGCCAGCAGCCTTAACCGGGACAGGGGAGGCGGCGAGCAGTACTTC.

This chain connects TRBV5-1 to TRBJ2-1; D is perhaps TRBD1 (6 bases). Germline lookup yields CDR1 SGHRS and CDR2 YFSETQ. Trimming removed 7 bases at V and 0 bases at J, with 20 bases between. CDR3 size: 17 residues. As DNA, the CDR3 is TGCGCCAGCTCGCAAGGCGTTGGGGGCCCCTCCTACAATGAGCAGTTCTTC. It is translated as CASSQGVGGPSYNEQFF.

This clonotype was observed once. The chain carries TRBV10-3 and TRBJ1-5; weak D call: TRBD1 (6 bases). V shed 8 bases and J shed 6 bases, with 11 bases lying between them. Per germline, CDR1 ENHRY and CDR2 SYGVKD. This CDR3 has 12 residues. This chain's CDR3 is CAIGGESQPQHF. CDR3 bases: TGTGCCATCGGGGGCGAAAGTCAGCCCCAGCATTTT.

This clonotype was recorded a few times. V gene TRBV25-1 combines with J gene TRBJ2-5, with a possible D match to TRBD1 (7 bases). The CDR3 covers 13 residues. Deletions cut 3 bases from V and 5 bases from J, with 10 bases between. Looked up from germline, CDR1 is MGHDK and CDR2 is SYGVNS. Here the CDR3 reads CASSDAGGETQYF. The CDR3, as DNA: TGTGCCAGCAGTGATGCAGGGGGGGAGACCCAGTACTTC.

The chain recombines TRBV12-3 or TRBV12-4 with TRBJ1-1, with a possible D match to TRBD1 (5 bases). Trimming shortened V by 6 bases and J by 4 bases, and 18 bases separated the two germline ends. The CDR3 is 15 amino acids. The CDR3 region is CASSPLGRRGTEAFF. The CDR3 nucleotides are TGTGCCAGCAGCCCCCTGGGACGCCGGGGCACTGAAGCTTTCTTT.

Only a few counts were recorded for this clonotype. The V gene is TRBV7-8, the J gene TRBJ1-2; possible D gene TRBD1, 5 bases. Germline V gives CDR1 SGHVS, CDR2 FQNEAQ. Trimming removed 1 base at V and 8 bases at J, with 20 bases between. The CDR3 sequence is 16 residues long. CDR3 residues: CASSLVGAGSSRGYTF. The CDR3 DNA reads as TGTGCCAGCAGCTTAGTTGGGGCAGGCTCTTCGCGGGGCTACACCTTC.

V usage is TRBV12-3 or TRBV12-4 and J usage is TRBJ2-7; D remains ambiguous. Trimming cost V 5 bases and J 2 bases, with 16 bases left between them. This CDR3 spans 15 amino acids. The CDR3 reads CASSPSSASAYEQYF. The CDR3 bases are TGTGCCAGCAGTCCCTCTTCGGCTTCGGCCTACGAGCAGTACTTC.

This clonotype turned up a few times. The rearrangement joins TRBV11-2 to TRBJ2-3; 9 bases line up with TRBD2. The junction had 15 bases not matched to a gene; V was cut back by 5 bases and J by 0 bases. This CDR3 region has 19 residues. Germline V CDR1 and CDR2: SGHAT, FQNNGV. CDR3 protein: CASSRRASGASASTDTQYF. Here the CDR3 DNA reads TGTGCCAGCAGCCGCAGAGCTAGCGGGGCTTCCGCTAGCACAGATACGCAGTATTTT.

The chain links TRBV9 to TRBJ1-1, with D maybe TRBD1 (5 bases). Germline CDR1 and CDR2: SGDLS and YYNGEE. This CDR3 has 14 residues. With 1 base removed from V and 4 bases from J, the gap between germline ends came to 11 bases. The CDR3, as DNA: TGTGCCAGCAGCGTACAGGTTGGGGGCACTGAAGCTTTCTTT. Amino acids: CASSVQVGGTEAFF.

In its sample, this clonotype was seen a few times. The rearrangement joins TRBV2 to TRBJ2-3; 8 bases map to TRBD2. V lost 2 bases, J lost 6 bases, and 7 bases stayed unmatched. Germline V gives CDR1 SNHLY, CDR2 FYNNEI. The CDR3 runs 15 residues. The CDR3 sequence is CASSELGTRSDTQYF. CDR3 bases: TGTGCCAGCAGTGAATTGGGGACTAGGAGCGATACGCAGTATTTT.

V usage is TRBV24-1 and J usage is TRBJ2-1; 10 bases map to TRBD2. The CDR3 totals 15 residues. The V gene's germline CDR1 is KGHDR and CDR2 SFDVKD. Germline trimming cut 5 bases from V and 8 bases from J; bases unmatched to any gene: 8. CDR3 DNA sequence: TGTGCCACCAGTGTGAGGGCTAGCGGGGGCGATGAGCAGTTCTTC. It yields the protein CATSVRASGGDEQFF.

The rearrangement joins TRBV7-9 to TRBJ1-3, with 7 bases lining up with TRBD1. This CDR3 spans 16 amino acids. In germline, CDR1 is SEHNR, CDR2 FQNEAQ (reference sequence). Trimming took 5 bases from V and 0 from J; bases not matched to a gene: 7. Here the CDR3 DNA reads TGTGCCAGCAGCCATCGACAGGGTCTCTCTGGAAACACCATATATTTT. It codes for CASSHRQGLSGNTIYF.

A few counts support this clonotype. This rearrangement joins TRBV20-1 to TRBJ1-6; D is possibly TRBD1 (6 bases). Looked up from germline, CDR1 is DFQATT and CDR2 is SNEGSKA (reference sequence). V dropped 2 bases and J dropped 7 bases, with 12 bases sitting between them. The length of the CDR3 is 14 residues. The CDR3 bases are TGCAGTGCTAGAATGGACAGCTGGAATTCACCCCTCCACTTT. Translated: CSARMDSWNSPLHF.

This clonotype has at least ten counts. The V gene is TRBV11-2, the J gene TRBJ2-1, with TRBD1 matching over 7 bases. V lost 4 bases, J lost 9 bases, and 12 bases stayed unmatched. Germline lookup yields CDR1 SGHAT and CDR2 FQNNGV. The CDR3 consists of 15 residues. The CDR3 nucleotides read TGTGCCAGCAGCTCCGAGGGGGCGCGGATGAGTGAGCAGTTCTTC. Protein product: CASSSEGARMSEQFF.

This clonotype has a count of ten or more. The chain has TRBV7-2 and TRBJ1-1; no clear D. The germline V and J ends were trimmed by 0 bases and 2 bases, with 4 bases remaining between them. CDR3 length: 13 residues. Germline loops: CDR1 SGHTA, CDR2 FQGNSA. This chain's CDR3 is CASSLARNTEAFF. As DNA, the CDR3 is TGTGCCAGCAGCTTAGCACGCAACACTGAAGCTTTCTTT.

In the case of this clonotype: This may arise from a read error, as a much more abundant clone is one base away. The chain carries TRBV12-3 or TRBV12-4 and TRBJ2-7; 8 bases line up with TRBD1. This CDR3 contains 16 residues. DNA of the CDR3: TGTGCCATCAGTTTTGGGGTCCGGACAGGGACGGACGAGCAGTACTTC. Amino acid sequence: CAISFGVRTGTDEQYF.

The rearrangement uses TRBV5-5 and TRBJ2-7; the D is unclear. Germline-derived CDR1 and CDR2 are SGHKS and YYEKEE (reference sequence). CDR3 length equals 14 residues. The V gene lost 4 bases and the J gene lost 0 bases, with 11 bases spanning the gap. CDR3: CASSPTLPSYEQYF. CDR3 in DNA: TGTGCCAGCAGCCCGACGCTCCCCTCCTACGAGCAGTACTTC.

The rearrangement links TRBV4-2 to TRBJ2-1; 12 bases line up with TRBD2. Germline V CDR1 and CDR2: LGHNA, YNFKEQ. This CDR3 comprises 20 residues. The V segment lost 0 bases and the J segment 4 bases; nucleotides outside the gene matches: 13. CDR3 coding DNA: TGTGCCAGCAGCCAAGATGGACTAGCGGGGACCCTTGGTGGTTACAATGAGCAGTTCTTC. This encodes CASSQDGLAGTLGGYNEQFF.

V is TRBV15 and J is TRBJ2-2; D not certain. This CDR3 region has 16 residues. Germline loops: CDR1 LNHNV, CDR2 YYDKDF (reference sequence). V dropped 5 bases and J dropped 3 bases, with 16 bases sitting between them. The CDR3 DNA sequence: TGTGCCACCAGCCCGGGCGCTACCTGGGACACCGGGGAGCTGTTTTTT. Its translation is CATSPGATWDTGELFF.

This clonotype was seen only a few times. This CDR3 is CASSQEGASGTGKFF. In DNA form, the CDR3 reads TGTGCCAGCAGCCAAGAGGGGGCTTCCGGGACGGGAAAGTTTTTT. The genes are TRBV4-2 and TRBJ1-4; a weak D match, TRBD1 (6 bases). Trimming removed 0 bases from V and 16 bases from J, with 21 bases in between. Germline-derived CDR1 and CDR2 are LGHNA and YNFKEQ. The CDR3 extends over 15 amino acids.

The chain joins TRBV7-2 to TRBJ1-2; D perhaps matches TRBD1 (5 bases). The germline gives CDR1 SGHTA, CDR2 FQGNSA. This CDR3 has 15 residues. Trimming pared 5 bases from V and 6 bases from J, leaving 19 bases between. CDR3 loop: CASSAETVPVDGYTF. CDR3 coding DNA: TGTGCCAGCAGCGCCGAGACAGTGCCCGTCGATGGCTACACCTTC.

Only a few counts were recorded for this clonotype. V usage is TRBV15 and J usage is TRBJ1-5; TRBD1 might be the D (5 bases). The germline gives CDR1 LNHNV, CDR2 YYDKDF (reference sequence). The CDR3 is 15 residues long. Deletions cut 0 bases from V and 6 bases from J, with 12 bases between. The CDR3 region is CATSRDPGLGQPQHF. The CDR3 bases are TGTGCCACCAGCAGAGATCCAGGGCTTGGTCAGCCCCAGCATTTT. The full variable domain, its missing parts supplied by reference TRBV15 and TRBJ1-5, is DAMVIQNPRYQVTQFGKPVTLSCSQTLNHNVMYWYQQKSSQAPKLLFHYYDKDFNNEADTPDNFQSRRPNTSFCFLDIRSPGLGDTAMYLCATSRDPGLGQPQHFGDGTRLSIL.

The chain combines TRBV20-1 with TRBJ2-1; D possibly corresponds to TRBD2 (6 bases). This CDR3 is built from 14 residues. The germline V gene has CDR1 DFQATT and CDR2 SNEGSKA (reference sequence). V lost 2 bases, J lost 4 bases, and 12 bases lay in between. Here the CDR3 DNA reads TGCAGTGCTAGAAGGGTAGCGGAGTACAATGAGCAGTTCTTC. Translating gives CSARRVAEYNEQFF.